This TCR beta chain came from a study of T cell responses to AZD1222 COVID-19 vaccine. Sequencing used immunoSEQ multiplex PCR; TCRdb keeps in-frame clones, though not all of them. The sample contains more than 95,000 clones, 90% of which appear only once. Of note for this clone: The antigen remains unidentified.

The CDR3 contains 18 residues. The germline V gene encodes CDR1 MDHEN and CDR2 SYDVKM. The V and J ends lost 6 bases and 4 bases, in that order; junction bases with no gene match: 18. Study-wide points: Among those given AZD1222, only 6 or 7 were seropositive at baseline. Reportedly, nearly half of unique spike TCRs recognized epitopes outside B.1.351/B.1.1.7 mutations.

The receptor's source is an adult in good health. The sample was peripheral blood, taken on day 0 of MenACWY control vaccination. The V and J genes are TRBV28 and TRBJ2-1, with 7 bases identical to TRBD2. The CDR3 region has the DNA TGTGCCAGCAGCACACGGGCCCTGCGGGAGCGAATGTACAATGAGCAGTTCTTC. It specifies CASSTRALRERMYNEQFF.